The text below deals with one T cell receptor (beta chain). The antigen remains unidentified. This sample was taken from a study of cytomegalovirus exposure and HLA in healthy donors. Overall study results and limits: Exclusion as indistinguishable affected some V segments, including TRBV6-2 and TRBV6-3. Follow-up analysis found HLA locus-dependent TCR association rates, highest for DRB1 and lowest for HLA-C. A missense variant in DCLRE1C was later tied to TCR beta V- and J-gene trimming.

The CDR3 consists of 16 residues. With V trimmed by 5 bases and J by 10 bases, 14 bases remained unmatched. The germline CDR1 and CDR2 sequences are SGHTA and FQGNSA. Researchers ran the PCR with 60 Vbeta and 13 Jbeta primers. Sequenced by immunoSEQ multiplex PCR; TCRdb stores in-frame clones only, minus some. The table for this sample gives about 200,000 clones. The sample was PBMCs. The rearrangement joins TRBV7-2 to TRBJ1-6; TRBD1 aligns across 7 bases. The receptor was derived from a girl under 10 years old in good health and CMV-seropositive. In nucleotides, the CDR3 is TGTGCCAGCAGCGACCGAACAAACAGGGGTGTCTCACCCCTCCACTTT. This gives the protein CASSDRTNRGVSPLHF. Full variable domain (outside the CDR3, taken from reference TRBV7-2 and TRBJ1-6): GAGVSQSPSNKVTEKGKDVELRCDPISGHTALYWYRQSLGQGLEFLIYFQGNSAPDKSGLPSDRFSAERTGGSVSTLTIQRTQQEDSAVYLCASSDRTNRGVSPLHFGNGTRLTVT.